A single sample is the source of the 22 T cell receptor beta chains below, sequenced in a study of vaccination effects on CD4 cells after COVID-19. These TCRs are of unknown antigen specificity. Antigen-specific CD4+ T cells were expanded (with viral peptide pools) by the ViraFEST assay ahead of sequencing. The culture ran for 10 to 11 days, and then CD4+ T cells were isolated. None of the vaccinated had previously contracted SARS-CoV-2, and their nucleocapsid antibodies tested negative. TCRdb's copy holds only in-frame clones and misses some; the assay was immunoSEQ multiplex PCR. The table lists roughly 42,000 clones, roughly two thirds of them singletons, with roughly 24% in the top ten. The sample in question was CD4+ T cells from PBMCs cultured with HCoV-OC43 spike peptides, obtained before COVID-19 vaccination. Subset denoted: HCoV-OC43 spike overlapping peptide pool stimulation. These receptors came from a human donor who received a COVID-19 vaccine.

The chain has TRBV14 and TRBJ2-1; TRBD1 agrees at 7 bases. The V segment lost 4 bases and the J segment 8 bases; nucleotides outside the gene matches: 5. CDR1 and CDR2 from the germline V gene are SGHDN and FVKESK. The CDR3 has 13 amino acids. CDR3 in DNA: TGTGCCAGCAGCCCACAGGGGTGGGATGAGCAGTTCTTC. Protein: CASSPQGWDEQFF.

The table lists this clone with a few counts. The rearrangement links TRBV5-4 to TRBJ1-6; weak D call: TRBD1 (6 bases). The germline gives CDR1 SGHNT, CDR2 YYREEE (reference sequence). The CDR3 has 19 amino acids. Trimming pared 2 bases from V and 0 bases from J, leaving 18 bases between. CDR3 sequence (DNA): TGTGCCAGCAGCTTTCAGACCGGGACAAGGAGCTCCTATAATTCACCCCTCCACTTT. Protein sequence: CASSFQTGTRSSYNSPLHF.

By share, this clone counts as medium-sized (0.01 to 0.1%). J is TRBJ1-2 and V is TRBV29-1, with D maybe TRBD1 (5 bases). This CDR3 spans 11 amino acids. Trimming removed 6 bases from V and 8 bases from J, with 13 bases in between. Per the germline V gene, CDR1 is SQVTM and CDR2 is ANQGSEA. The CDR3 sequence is CSVLGTLGYTF. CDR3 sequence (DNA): TGCAGCGTCCTGGGGACGTTGGGCTACACCTTC.

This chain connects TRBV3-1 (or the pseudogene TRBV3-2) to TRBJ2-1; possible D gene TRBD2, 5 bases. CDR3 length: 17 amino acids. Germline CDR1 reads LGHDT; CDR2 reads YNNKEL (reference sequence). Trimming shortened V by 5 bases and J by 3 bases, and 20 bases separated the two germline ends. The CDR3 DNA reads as TGTGCCAGCAGCTTTGAGGGCTTGGCTATGGGCTACAATGAGCAGTTCTTC. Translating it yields CASSFEGLAMGYNEQFF.

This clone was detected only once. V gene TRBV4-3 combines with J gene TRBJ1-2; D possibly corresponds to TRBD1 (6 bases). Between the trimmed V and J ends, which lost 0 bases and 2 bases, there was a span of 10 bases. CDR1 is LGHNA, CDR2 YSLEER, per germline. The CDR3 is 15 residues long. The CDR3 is CASSQEGGANYGYTF. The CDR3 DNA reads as TGCGCCAGCAGCCAAGAGGGGGGGGCAAACTATGGCTACACCTTC.

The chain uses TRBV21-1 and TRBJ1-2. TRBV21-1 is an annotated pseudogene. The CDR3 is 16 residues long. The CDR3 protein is CASSKGREGLLYGYTF. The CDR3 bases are TGTGCCAGCAGCAAAGGAAGAGAGGGACTTCTCTATGGCTACACCTTC.

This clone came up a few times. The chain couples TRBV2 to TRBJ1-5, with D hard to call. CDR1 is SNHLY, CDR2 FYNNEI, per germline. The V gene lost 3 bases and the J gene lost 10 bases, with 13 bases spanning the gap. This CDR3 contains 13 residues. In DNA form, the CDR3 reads TGTGCCAGCAGTGAGTTGAACGCGCAACCCCAGCATTTT. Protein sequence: CASSELNAQPQHF.

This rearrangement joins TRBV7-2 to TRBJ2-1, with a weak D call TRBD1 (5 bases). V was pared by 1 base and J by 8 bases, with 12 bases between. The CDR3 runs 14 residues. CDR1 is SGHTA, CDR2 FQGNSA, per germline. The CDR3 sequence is CASSLGLGADEQFF. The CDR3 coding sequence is TGTGCCAGCAGCTTAGGGTTAGGGGCGGATGAGCAGTTCTTC. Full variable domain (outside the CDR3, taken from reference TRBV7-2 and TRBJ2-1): GAGVSQSPSNKVTEKGKDVELRCDPISGHTALYWYRQSLGQGLEFLIYFQGNSAPDKSGLPSDRFSAERTGGSVSTLTIQRTQQEDSAVYLCASSLGLGADEQFFGPGTRLTVL.

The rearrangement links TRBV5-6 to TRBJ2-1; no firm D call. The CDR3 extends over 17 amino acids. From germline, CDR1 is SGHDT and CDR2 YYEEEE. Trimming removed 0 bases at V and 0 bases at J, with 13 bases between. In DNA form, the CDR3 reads TGTGCCAGCAGCTTGGGTAGGCATCAAGACTCCTACAATGAGCAGTTCTTC. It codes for CASSLGRHQDSYNEQFF.

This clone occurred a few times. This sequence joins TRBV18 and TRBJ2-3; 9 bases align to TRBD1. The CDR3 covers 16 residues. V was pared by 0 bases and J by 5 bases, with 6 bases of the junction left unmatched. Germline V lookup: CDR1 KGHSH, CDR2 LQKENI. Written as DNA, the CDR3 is TGTGCCAGCTCACCACCGGTACAGGGGGCCGGAGATACGCAGTATTTT. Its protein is CASSPPVQGAGDTQYF.

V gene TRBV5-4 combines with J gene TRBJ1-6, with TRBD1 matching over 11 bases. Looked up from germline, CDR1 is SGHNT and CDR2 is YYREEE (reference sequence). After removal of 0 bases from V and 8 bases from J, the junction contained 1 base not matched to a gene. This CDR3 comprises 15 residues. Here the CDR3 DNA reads TGTGCCAGCAGCTTGGAGGGACAGGGGGATTCACCCCTCCACTTT. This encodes CASSLEGQGDSPLHF.

CDR3 in amino acids: CASRIGTGPTEAFF. In DNA form, the CDR3 reads TGTGCCAGCAGAATAGGGACAGGGCCCACTGAAGCTTTCTTT. The gene calls are TRBV7-2 and TRBJ1-1, with TRBD1 identical over 9 bases. The junction had 6 bases not matched to a gene; V was cut back by 6 bases and J by 4 bases. This CDR3 contains 14 residues. Germline CDR1 SGHTA, CDR2 FQGNSA.

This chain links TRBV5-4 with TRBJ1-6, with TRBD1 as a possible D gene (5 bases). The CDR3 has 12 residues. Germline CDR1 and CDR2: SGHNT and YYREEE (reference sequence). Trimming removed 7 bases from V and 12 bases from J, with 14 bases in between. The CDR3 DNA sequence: TGTGCCAGCCGAACCCCCGGGGGACCCCTCCACTTT. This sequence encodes CASRTPGGPLHF.

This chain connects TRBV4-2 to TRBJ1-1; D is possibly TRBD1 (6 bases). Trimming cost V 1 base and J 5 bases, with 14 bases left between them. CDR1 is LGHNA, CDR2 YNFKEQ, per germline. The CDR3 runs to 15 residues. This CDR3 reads CASSQVLGAKTEAFF. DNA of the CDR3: TGTGCCAGCAGCCAAGTACTGGGGGCAAAGACTGAAGCTTTCTTT.

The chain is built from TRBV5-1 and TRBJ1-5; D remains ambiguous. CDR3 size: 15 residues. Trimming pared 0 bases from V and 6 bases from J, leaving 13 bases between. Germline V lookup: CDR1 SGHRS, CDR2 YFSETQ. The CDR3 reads CASSLEGRAAQPQHF. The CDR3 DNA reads TGCGCCAGCAGCTTGGAAGGCCGGGCCGCTCAGCCCCAGCATTTT.

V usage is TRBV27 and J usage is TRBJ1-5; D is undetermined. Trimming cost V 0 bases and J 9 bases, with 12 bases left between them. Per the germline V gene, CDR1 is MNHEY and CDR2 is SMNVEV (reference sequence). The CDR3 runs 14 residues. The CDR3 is CASSLSPVTGPQHF. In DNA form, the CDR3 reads TGTGCCAGCAGTTTATCCCCCGTGACCGGGCCCCAGCATTTT.

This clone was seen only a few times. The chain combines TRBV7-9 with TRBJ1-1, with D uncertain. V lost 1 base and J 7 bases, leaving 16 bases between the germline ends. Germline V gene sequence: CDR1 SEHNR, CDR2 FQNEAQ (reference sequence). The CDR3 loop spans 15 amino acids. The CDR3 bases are TGTGCCAGCAGCTTAGACTGGGGTTGGGTTGGTGAAGCTTTCTTT. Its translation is CASSLDWGWVGEAFF.

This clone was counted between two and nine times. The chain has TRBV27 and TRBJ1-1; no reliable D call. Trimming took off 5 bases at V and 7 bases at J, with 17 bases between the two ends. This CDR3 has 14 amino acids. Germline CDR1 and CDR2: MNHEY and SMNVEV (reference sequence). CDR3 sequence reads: CASSPGPVLIEAFF. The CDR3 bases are TGTGCCAGCAGTCCCGGACCGGTACTTATTGAAGCTTTCTTT.

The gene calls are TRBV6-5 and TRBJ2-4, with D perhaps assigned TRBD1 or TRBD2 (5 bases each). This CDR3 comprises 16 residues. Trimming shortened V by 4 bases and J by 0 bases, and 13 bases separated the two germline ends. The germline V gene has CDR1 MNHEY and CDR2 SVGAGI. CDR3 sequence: CASSSRDAKAKNIQYF. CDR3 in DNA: TGTGCCAGCAGTTCCCGGGACGCTAAAGCCAAAAACATTCAGTACTTC.

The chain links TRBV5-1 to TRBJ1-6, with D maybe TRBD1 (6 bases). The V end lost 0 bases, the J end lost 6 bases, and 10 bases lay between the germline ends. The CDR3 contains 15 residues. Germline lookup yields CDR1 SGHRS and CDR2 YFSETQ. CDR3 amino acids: CASSLDQGRNSPLHF. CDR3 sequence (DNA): TGCGCCAGCAGCTTGGATCAGGGGCGTAATTCACCCCTCCACTTT.

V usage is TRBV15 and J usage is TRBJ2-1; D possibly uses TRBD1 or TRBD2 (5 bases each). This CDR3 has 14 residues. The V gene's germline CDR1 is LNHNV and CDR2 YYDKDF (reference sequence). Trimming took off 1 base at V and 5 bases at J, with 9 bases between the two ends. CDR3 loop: CATSRGGTNNEQFF. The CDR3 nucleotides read TGTGCCACCAGCAGAGGAGGGACGAACAATGAGCAGTTCTTC.

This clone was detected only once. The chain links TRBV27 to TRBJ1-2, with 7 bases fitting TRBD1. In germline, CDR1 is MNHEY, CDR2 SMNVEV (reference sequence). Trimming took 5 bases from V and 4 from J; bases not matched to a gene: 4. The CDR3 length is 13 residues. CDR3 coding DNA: TGTGCCAGCAGTCCTGGACAGGCCTATGGCTACACCTTC. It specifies CASSPGQAYGYTF.